The 10 T cell receptor beta chains below all came from one sample that was sequenced in a study of identical twins. TCRdb recomputed calls from the 5' RACE reads with MiXCR, one row per CDR3 protein. The sample comprises approximately 1.8 million distinct CDR3 sequences, around a third of which are singletons, and over 0.25% rests with the top ten. Sequenced material: cord blood. These receptors all stem from a newborn girl in good health.

This clonotype has more than one count but fewer than ten. The chain carries TRBV5-1 and TRBJ2-3; TRBD2 aligns across 7 bases. CDR3 length equals 17 residues. CDR1 and CDR2 from the germline V gene are SGHRS and YFSETQ. V dropped 0 bases and J dropped 3; count of bases not matched to a gene: 10. As DNA, the CDR3 is TGCGCCAGCAGCTTGGGATGGACTAGACCACGTACAGATACGCAGTATTTT. This translates into CASSLGWTRPRTDTQYF. Filled out from reference TRBV5-1 and TRBJ2-3, the complete variable domain reads KAGVTQTPRYLIKTRGQQVTLSCSPISGHRSVSWYQQTPGQGLQFLFEYFSETQRNKGNFPGRFSGRQFSNSRSEMNVSTLELGDSALYLCASSLGWTRPRTDTQYFGPGTRLTVL.

The CDR3 bases are TGTGCCGTACAGGGGGCCCCCTACGAGCAGTACTTC. This gives the protein CAVQGAPYEQYF. This chain connects TRBV10-3 to TRBJ2-7, with 9 bases identical to TRBD1. The CDR3 is 12 amino acids. V gave up 11 bases and J gave up 2 bases; unmatched junction bases: 4. Germline CDR1 reads ENHRY; CDR2 reads SYGVKD.

This clonotype appeared a few times. V is TRBV20-1 and J is TRBJ2-7; tentatively, D is TRBD1 (6 bases). The CDR3 contains 12 residues. The V and J ends lost 6 bases and 2 bases respectively, with 11 bases between them. Per germline, CDR1 DFQATT and CDR2 SNEGSKA (reference sequence). In DNA form, the CDR3 reads TGCAGTGCCCCGTCAGGGGCCTACGAGCAGTACTTC. This translates into CSAPSGAYEQYF.

This clonotype was detected once. The V gene is TRBV30, the J gene TRBJ2-2, with 7 positions matching TRBD2. The CDR3 has 15 amino acids. V dropped 1 base and J dropped 5; count of bases not matched to a gene: 7. Per the germline V gene, CDR1 is GTSNPN and CDR2 is SVGIG (reference sequence). This chain's CDR3 is CAWSDAGEETGELFF. CDR3 bases: TGTGCCTGGAGTGACGCGGGAGAGGAGACCGGGGAGCTGTTTTTT.

This chain uses TRBV7-2 with TRBJ2-7; D ambiguous. The CDR3 extends over 14 amino acids. Germline V gene data show CDR1 as SGHTA and CDR2 as FQGNSA. V lost 5 bases and J lost 3, with 14 bases in between. The CDR3 protein is CASSPHLSIYEQYF. CDR3 DNA sequence: TGTGCCAGCAGCCCCCACCTATCCATCTACGAGCAGTACTTC. The full variable domain, its missing parts supplied by reference TRBV7-2 and TRBJ2-7, is GAGVSQSPSNKVTEKGKDVELRCDPISGHTALYWYRQSLGQGLEFLIYFQGNSAPDKSGLPSDRFSAERTGGSVSTLTIQRTQQEDSAVYLCASSPHLSIYEQYFGPGTRLTVT.

This clonotype was detected a few times. This chain uses TRBV27 with TRBJ2-7; D gene ambiguous. CDR1 MNHEY and CDR2 SMNVEV come from the germline V gene (reference sequence). The CDR3 contains 13 residues. With 3 bases removed from V and 3 bases from J, the gap between germline ends came to 9 bases. CDR3 sequence (DNA): TGTGCCAGCAGTTTCTCCCACTACTACGAGCAGTACTTC. It encodes CASSFSHYYEQYF.

This chain connects TRBV10-2 to TRBJ1-2; 9 bases line up with TRBD1. After removal of 4 bases from V and 1 base from J, the junction contained 7 bases not matched to a gene. This CDR3 spans 16 amino acids. CDR1 is WSHSY and CDR2 is SAAADI in the germline V gene. CDR3 sequence: CASSAIWTGVNYGYTF. For the CDR3, the DNA is TGCGCCAGCAGTGCAATATGGACAGGGGTTAACTATGGCTACACCTTC.

This clonotype was picked up many times. The J gene is TRBJ2-3, the V gene TRBV28; possible D gene TRBD2, 5 bases. The CDR3 totals 13 residues. The germline gives CDR1 MDHEN, CDR2 SYDVKM. V was trimmed by 8 bases and J by 1 base, leaving 10 bases between them. CDR3 DNA sequence: TGTGCCAGCGCGGGTGGAGGCACAGATACGCAGTATTTT. It codes for CASAGGGTDTQYF.

To note about this clonotype: One end of the junction is discordant with germline, which a read error may explain. The chain uses TRBV24-1 and TRBJ2-1, with a weak D call TRBD1 (6 bases). The CDR3 consists of 13 residues. CDR1 and CDR2 from the germline V gene are KGHDR and SFDVKD. The CDR3 spells CAASATGNDEQFF. CDR3 sequence (DNA): TGTGCCGCCAGCGCTACAGGGAACGATGAGCAGTTCTTC.

V is TRBV30 and J is TRBJ2-4; D is uncertain. TRBJ2-7 matches the DNA end more closely, so the J call is doubtful. This CDR3 has 10 residues. The V gene's germline CDR1 is GTSNPN and CDR2 SVGIG (reference sequence). The CDR3 DNA reads as TGTGCCTGGGGTACCCACGAGCAGTACTTC. It yields the protein CAWGTHEQYF.